Listed below are T cell receptor beta chains from one sample, sequenced in a study of response to subunit inactivated influenza vaccine. A single record per CDR3 protein comes from TCRdb applying MiXCR to the RT-PCR reads. The data contain around 490,000 distinct CDR3 sequences, approximately 7.7% of them seen just once; the ten biggest clones take up 10% to 15%. Sequencing was performed on PBMCs from blood, taken about 24 months after vaccination. These receptors were taken from a man between 45 and 75 years old who received an inactivated influenza vaccine. Each CDR3 is given with its conserved first and last residue. A D gene is named only where the DNA matches it firmly. For some rows the clone size is stated as once, few or many, or as a class when expanded; others skip it.

j_gene,abundance,v_gene,d_gene,CDR3nt,CDR3aa
TRBJ1-2,many,TRBV20-1,NA,TGCAGTGCTAGAGATCTTTGGGGGCCTCGGGACTATGGCTACACCTTC,CSARDLWGPRDYGYTF
TRBJ1-1,many,TRBV3-1,NA,TGTGCCAGCATCCAAGCAGGGGCCGGCACTGAAGCTTTCTTT,CASIQAGAGTEAFF
TRBJ1-5,few,TRBV6-2/TRBV6-3,NA,TGTGCCAGCAGTTACGGCAGGGAAAATCAGCCCCAGCATTTT,CASSYGRENQPQHF
TRBJ2-7,many,TRBV20-1,NA,TGCAGTGCTAGGGACCCCTCCTACGAGCAGTACTTC,CSARDPSYEQYF
TRBJ2-1,few,TRBV5-8,NA,TGTGCCAGCAGCTTGAGGAGAGGGGACCATGAGCAGTTCTTC,CASSLRRGDHEQFF
TRBJ1-4,few,TRBV12-3/TRBV12-4,NA,TGTGCCAGCAGTTTACAGTCCCCAAATGAAAAACTGTTTTTT,CASSLQSPNEKLFF
TRBJ2-7,NA,TRBV20-1,NA,TGCAGTGCCCCCTACCGGGACTACGAGCAGTACTTC,CSAPYRDYEQYF
TRBJ2-2,few,TRBV12-3/TRBV12-4,NA,TGTGCCAGCACCCGCGGGGAAACCGGGGAGCTGTTTTTT,CASTRGETGELFF
TRBJ2-3,few,TRBV20-1,TRBD2,TGCAGTGCCCCCCGACTAGCAGGCGATACGCAGTATTTT,CSAPRLAGDTQYF
TRBJ2-1,NA,TRBV6-2/TRBV6-3,TRBD2,TGTGCCAGCCGTCAGTGGACGGGACTAACCTACAATGAGCAGTTCTTC,CASRQWTGLTYNEQFF
TRBJ1-5,few,TRBV20-1,NA,TGCAGTGCTAGAGATAGGGCTGGAAGCAATCAGCCCCAGCATTTT,CSARDRAGSNQPQHF
TRBJ2-2,few,TRBV2,NA,TGTGCCAGCATCGAGGGCCTTCTTACCGGGGAGCTGTTTTTT,CASIEGLLTGELFF
TRBJ2-1,NA,TRBV29-1,NA,TGCAGCGTTTGGACTTCGCGGGGTGAGCAGTTCTTC,CSVWTSRGEQFF
TRBJ2-7,NA,TRBV7-2,TRBD1,TGTGCCAGCAGCTTCAGGGGGACCCACGAGCAGTACTTC,CASSFRGTHEQYF
TRBJ1-1,NA,TRBV12-3/TRBV12-4,NA,TGTGCCAGCAGCAGGGTGACTGAAGCTTTCTTT,CASSRVTEAFF
TRBJ2-7,many,TRBV6-1,NA,TGTGCCAGCAGTGAAAACGGGGCATCACTCTACGAGCAGTACTTC,CASSENGASLYEQYF
TRBJ2-1,many,TRBV29-1,NA,TGCAGCGTTGCCCCTATGTTCGAGCAGTTCTTC,CSVAPMFEQFF
TRBJ2-5,NA,TRBV30,NA,TGTGCCTGGAGTTGGGTCAGGGGATATCAAGAGACCCAGTACTTC,CAWSWVRGYQETQYF
TRBJ2-7,many,TRBV4-1,NA,TGCGCCAGCAGCCAATGGGGCAGCAACTACGAGCAGTACTTC,CASSQWGSNYEQYF
TRBJ1-3,NA,TRBV27,TRBD1,TGTGCCAGCAGCCTTTGGTCTCCGGGACAGACCTTTTCTGGAAACACCATATATTTT,CASSLWSPGQTFSGNTIYF
TRBJ2-7,NA,TRBV4-3,TRBD2,TGCGCCAGCAGCCGCACTAGCGGGGGAGCCGAGCAGTACTTC,CASSRTSGGAEQYF
TRBJ1-3,few,TRBV12-3/TRBV12-4,NA,TGTGCCAGCAGCGCCTCGAGGGAGGACACCATATATTTT,CASSASREDTIYF
TRBJ1-5,NA,TRBV12-3/TRBV12-4,NA,TGTGCCAGTCGGGACACAGGTTTCGGTCAGCCCCAGCATTTT,CASRDTGFGQPQHF
TRBJ1-6,many,TRBV12-3/TRBV12-4,NA,TGTGCCAGCAGTTTAGGGGGGGCTTATAATTCACCCCTCCACTTT,CASSLGGAYNSPLHF
TRBJ1-3,NA,TRBV28,TRBD1,TGTGCCAGCAGCTCATCGGGGCCGGGACAGCCCGCTTCGACCATATATTTT,CASSSSGPGQPASTIYF
TRBJ2-1,NA,TRBV25-1,TRBD1,TGTGCCAGCAGTGAATATCTGAAATCGGCAGGGGGCGGGGACAATGAGCAGTTCTTC,CASSEYLKSAGGGDNEQFF
TRBJ2-2,NA,TRBV3-1,NA,TGTGCCAGCAGTTTACCCCGCCGGGCGAGGCCTTCGAACACCGGGGAGCTGTTTTTT,CASSLPRRARPSNTGELFF
TRBJ1-5,few,TRBV13,NA,TGTGCCAGCAGCCAGGGTTTTCAGCCCCAGCATTTT,CASSQGFQPQHF
TRBJ2-1,many,TRBV6-5,NA,TGTGCCAGCAGTTACACACAGGGAGTTAACAATGAGCAGTTCTTC,CASSYTQGVNNEQFF
TRBJ1-5,few,TRBV25-1,NA,TGTGCCAGCAGTGCCCGGGACCGAGGCCCCCAGCATTTT,CASSARDRGPQHF
TRBJ2-5,few,TRBV7-2,NA,TGTGCCAGCAGCATCGTGGGGGGCAAGGAGACCCAGTACTTC,CASSIVGGKETQYF
TRBJ2-7,few,TRBV20-1,NA,TGCAGTGCTAGAGGGTGGAGGGAGGAGCTCTACGAGCAGTACTTC,CSARGWREELYEQYF
TRBJ2-7,NA,TRBV18,NA,TGTGCCAGCTCATCCGGACAGAAGACCTACGAGCAGTACTTC,CASSSGQKTYEQYF
TRBJ2-2,few,TRBV6-5,TRBD1,TGTGCCAGCAGTTACCCCCGCGACAGGGGGCATACCGGGGAGCTGTTTTTT,CASSYPRDRGHTGELFF
TRBJ2-7,NA,TRBV15,NA,TGTGCCACCAGCAGCGCCGGGTCCCTGGGTGAGCAGTACTTC,CATSSAGSLGEQYF
TRBJ2-1,few,TRBV28,NA,TGTGCCAGCAGTTCTCTCACCCTCCGACAGAAGAATGAGCAGTTCTTC,CASSSLTLRQKNEQFF
TRBJ2-1,NA,TRBV5-6,NA,TGTGCCAGCAGCTTGGGGGGAGCCCCTTCCTACAATGAGCAGTTCTTC,CASSLGGAPSYNEQFF
TRBJ2-4,NA,TRBV20-1,NA,TGCAGTGCCTTAAGGGGTTTAGCCAAAAACATTCAGTACTTC,CSALRGLAKNIQYF
TRBJ1-5,NA,TRBV20-1,NA,TGCAGTGCTAGAGATCAACGGGTTGGCAATCAGCCCCAGCATTTT,CSARDQRVGNQPQHF
TRBJ2-5,few,TRBV7-2,TRBD2,TGTGCCAGCAGCCCAGGACTAGTTCAAGAGACCCAGTACTTC,CASSPGLVQETQYF
TRBJ2-1,NA,TRBV20-1,NA,TGCAGTGCTAGTATGAATGAGCAGTTCTTC,CSASMNEQFF
TRBJ1-1,NA,TRBV21-1,NA,TGTGCCAGCAGCAAACTTCTAGGGGGCAGAACCCCTGAAGCTTTCTTT,CASSKLLGGRTPEAFF
TRBJ2-6,few,TRBV4-2,TRBD2,TGTGCCAGCAGCCATAGAGACGGGACTAGCGGGAGCACCTCTGGGGCCAACGTCCTGACTTTC,CASSHRDGTSGSTSGANVLTF
TRBJ1-2,NA,TRBV27,NA,TGTGCCAGCAGTCAAACAGGGCGCCCTAACTATGGCTACACCTTC,CASSQTGRPNYGYTF